This T cell receptor beta chain was found in a study of blood T cell repertoires in COVID-19. Overall study context: Samples of COVID-19 (acute and convalescent) were obtained from the United States, Italy and Spain. T cells, B-cell-depleted T cells, or PBMCs supplied cDNA or gDNA.

Authors' analysis steps: Reference gene primer amplification gave estimated nucleated cell counts. Clones were sequenced by immunoSEQ multiplex PCR, and TCRdb holds only the in-frame ones, with some missing. The V and J calls and clone size are taken from that table; D and trimming were inferred from the DNA. Found here are about 180,000 clones, over 75% of them singletons; the top ten hold roughly 9.7%. Sequencing input: peripheral blood. The TCR was taken from a human donor with active or convalescent COVID-19. The donor label of this sample is uncertain.

The CDR3 region has the DNA TGTGCCAGCAGTTTAGGCAGGGGAAAGACCCAGTACTTC. Its protein is CASSLGRGKTQYF. The rearrangement joins TRBV27 to TRBJ2-5; a possible D gene is TRBD1 (6 bases). The CDR3 loop spans 13 amino acids. CDR1 and CDR2 (germline): MNHEY, SMNVEV (reference sequence). V was pared by 2 bases and J by 6 bases, with 10 bases between.